This is a list of T cell receptor beta chains from one sample in a study of tumor-infiltrating lymphocytes in primary liver carcinoma. TCRdb reprocessed the multiplex PCR reads via MiXCR and lists one record per CDR3 protein. The table includes approximately 88,000 distinct CDR3 sequences, around 70% detected once. The sequencing sample was made of tumor-adjacent normal liver tissue. The source is a middle-aged man with primary liver carcinoma and hepatitis B virus infection. CDR3s include the opening cysteine and the closing phenylalanine or tryptophan. A D gene is named only where the DNA matches it firmly. Expanded clones are given a class, and other clones once, few, many or no size at all.

d_gene | abundance | j_gene | v_gene | CDR3nt | CDR3aa
NA | NA | TRBJ2-1 | TRBV4-1 | TGCGCCAGCAACCCTTATGACAATGAGCAGTTCTTC | CASNPYDNEQFF
TRBD1 | many | TRBJ2-5 | TRBV6-1 | TGTGCCAGCGTTGCGGGACAGGGAGAGACCCAGTACTTC | CASVAGQGETQYF
NA | many | TRBJ1-4 | TRBV4-2 | TGTGCCAGCAGCCCCCATGCACAGAAAAAAAATGAAAAACTGTTTTTT | CASSPHAQKKNEKLFF
NA | NA | TRBJ2-5 | TRBV11-2 | TGTGCAAGCAGCCCAGTAGGGACCCCTCCCGAGGATGAGGCCCAGTACTTC | CASSPVGTPPEDEAQYF
TRBD2 | NA | TRBJ2-5 | TRBV2 | TGTGCCAGCAGTCGCGGGAGAGGGGCCTCTCAAGAGACCCAGTACTTC | CASSRGRGASQETQYF
NA | NA | TRBJ2-1 | TRBV29-1 | TGCAGCGTAGCCGGGACAAGGGGTCCAGAGCAGTTCTTC | CSVAGTRGPEQFF
NA | NA | TRBJ1-4 | TRBV11-2 | TGTGCCAGCAGACGTGACCAGGTCGAAAAACCGCTTTTT | CASRRDQVEKPLF
TRBD2 | NA | TRBJ2-2 | TRBV11-2 | TGTGCCTGCAGCTTTAGCGGGAGGGCCAACTGGGAGCTGTTTTTT | CACSFSGRANWELFF
TRBD1 | NA | TRBJ2-5 | TRBV11-2 | TGTGCCAGCAGCTTACGGGACAGCCAAGAGACCCACTACTTC | CASSLRDSQETHYF
NA | NA | TRBJ2-2 | TRBV4-1 | TGTACCAGCAGCCTTCGCCCTGGGGGAGCGGGCACCGGGGAGCTGTTTTTT | CTSSLRPGGAGTGELFF
NA | many | TRBJ2-7 | TRBV6-2/TRBV6-3 | TGTGCCAGCAGTTACTCAAGGACATACGAGCAGTACTTC | CASSYSRTYEQYF
TRBD2 | NA | TRBJ2-1 | TRBV11-1 | TGTGCCAGCAGCCTGGGACTAGCGGGAAAAGATGAGAATGAGCAGTTCTTC | CASSLGLAGKDENEQFF
NA | NA | TRBJ2-3 | TRBV10-2 | TGCGCCAGTAGTGAATGGACTGGCGGGATAGGGGCGGATACGCAGTATTTT | CASSEWTGGIGADTQYF
NA | NA | TRBJ2-3 | TRBV11-2 | TGTGCCGGCAGCTTGACAGGAGAGGCAGATACACAGTATTTT | CAGSLTGEADTQYF
NA | once | TRBJ2-3 | TRBV11-1 | TGTGCCAGCAGCTTAGGGGGTTACGATTCAAATACGCAGTATTTT | CASSLGGYDSNTQYF
NA | once | TRBJ2-1 | TRBV11-2 | TGTGTCAGCAGCCCCCCCCGGTTCTGCAATGAGCAGTTCTTC | CVSSPPRFCNEQFF
NA | NA | TRBJ1-5 | TRBV6-4 | TGTTCCAGCAGTGACTCGTGGGGGAGAATGGGGTATAGCAATCAGCCCCAGCATTTT | CSSSDSWGRMGYSNQPQHF
NA | few | TRBJ2-3 | TRBV7-3 | TGTGCCAGCAGCTACGGGGCGCTTAGCACAGATACGCAGTATTTT | CASSYGALSTDTQYF
NA | NA | TRBJ2-7 | TRBV6-6 | TGTGCCAGCAGTTACTCAGGGACTGGATCCCACGAGCAGTACTTC | CASSYSGTGSHEQYF
NA | NA | TRBJ2-5 | TRBV29-1 | TGCAGCGTTCGGGATTACCAAGAGACCCAGAACTTC | CSVRDYQETQNF
TRBD2 | NA | TRBJ2-1 | TRBV4-1 | TGCCCCAGCAGCCAGGGACTAGAGCGGGGCGAACAGTTCTTC | CPSSQGLERGEQFF
NA | NA | TRBJ1-2 | TRBV11-2 | TGTGCCAGAAGCTTAGAGGCAGCCGAAAACTATTGCTACACCTTC | CARSLEAAENYCYTF
NA | many | TRBJ2-1 | TRBV5-1 | TGCGCCAGCAGCCTTGGGCGGGTAAACAATGAGCAGTTCTTC | CASSLGRVNNEQFF
TRBD2 | NA | TRBJ2-7 | TRBV11-2 | TGTGCCAGCAACCTCAGCGGGATTCTACCCTACGAGCAGTACTTC | CASNLSGILPYEQYF
NA | once | TRBJ1-1 | TRBV6-5 | TGTGCCAGCAGTACCAGCAGGGTCGGGGAAGTTTTCTTT | CASSTSRVGEVFF
TRBD2 | NA | TRBJ2-7 | TRBV11-2 | TGTGCCAGTGCGACTCAGCGGGGTTCCTACGTGCAGTACTTC | CASATQRGSYVQYF
TRBD2 | many | TRBJ2-1 | TRBV29-1 | TGCAGCGTCAGCGGGAGGGCCTCTCGCAATGAGCAGTTCTTC | CSVSGRASRNEQFF
TRBD2 | NA | TRBJ2-7 | TRBV5-6 | TGTGCCAGCAGCTGGATGGGAGGGGTTTCCGAGCAGTACTTC | CASSWMGGVSEQYF
NA | NA | TRBJ2-7 | TRBV11-2 | TGTGCCAGCACCTCCATGGAAGCGGCCCACTACGAGCAGTACTTC | CASTSMEAAHYEQYF
NA | few | TRBJ2-3 | TRBV11-3 | TGTGCCAGGAGCTCCGGTGGAGGAGTCTCAGATACGCAGTATTTT | CARSSGGGVSDTQYF
NA | medium-sized | TRBJ1-1 | TRBV29-1 | TGCAGCGTTGGGAAGGGGAGCACTGAAGCTTTCTTT | CSVGKGSTEAFF
NA | NA | TRBJ2-7 | TRBV11-2 | TGTGCCAGCAGCGCACTATCAGGGTCCTACGAGCAATACTTC | CASSALSGSYEQYF
TRBD2 | many | TRBJ2-7 | TRBV29-1 | TGCAGCGTCGGGGGGGGTTTGCTGTCCTACGAGCAGTACTTC | CSVGGGLLSYEQYF
TRBD2 | few | TRBJ2-1 | TRBV30 | TGTGCCTGGAGTGTACGGGGACTAGCGGGAGATGCGGGGGACAATGAGCAGTTCTTC | CAWSVRGLAGDAGDNEQFF
NA | NA | TRBJ2-7 | TRBV6-1 | TGTGCCAGTAGTGGGGACTCGACCTATGAGCAGTACTTC | CASSGDSTYEQYF
TRBD1 | NA | TRBJ2-7 | TRBV7-8 | TGTGCCAGCAGCTTAGCAGGGGACAGGGCCCACGAGCAGTACTTC | CASSLAGDRAHEQYF
NA | NA | TRBJ1-1 | TRBV11-3 | TGTGCCAGCGGCATAGAAGGGGGGACTGAAGCTTTCTTT | CASGIEGGTEAFF
TRBD1 | NA | TRBJ2-3 | TRBV29-1 | TGCAGCGTTGATCCGGGACAGGGAGCTGATACGCAGTATTTT | CSVDPGQGADTQYF
NA | many | TRBJ2-7 | TRBV6-5 | TGTGCCAGCAGTTACCTTAGTCAGGGACCTAACTACGAGCAGTACTTC | CASSYLSQGPNYEQYF
NA | NA | TRBJ2-3 | TRBV29-1 | TGCAGCGTCCGGACTAACGGGGCCCGCACAAATACGCAGTATTTT | CSVRTNGARTNTQYF
TRBD2 | NA | TRBJ2-1 | TRBV6-6 | TGTGCCAGCAGGAGACTAGCGGGAGGGCCACATGAGCAGTTCTTC | CASRRLAGGPHEQFF
NA | NA | TRBJ2-5 | TRBV2 | TGTGCCAGCACTGGCAGGGCACCCCAAGAGACCCAGTACTTC | CASTGRAPQETQYF
NA | NA | TRBJ2-7 | TRBV6-1 | TGTGCCAACAGCCCCGGGACAACCACCTACGAGCAGTATTTC | CANSPGTTTYEQYF
NA | NA | TRBJ2-1 | TRBV11-3 | TGTGCCGGCAGCCCGCTCAGGGGGGGGAATGAGCAGTTCTTC | CAGSPLRGGNEQFF
NA | many | TRBJ1-1 | TRBV12-3/TRBV12-4 | TGTGCCAGCAGTTTTAGGGGGGAGGAAAACACTGAAGCTTTCTTT | CASSFRGEENTEAFF
NA | NA | TRBJ1-1 | TRBV11-2 | TGTGTCAGTAGCTTAGTCGGGGAGACTGAAGCTTTCTTT | CVSSLVGETEAFF
NA | NA | TRBJ1-2 | TRBV28 | TGTGCCAGCAATGATGGAGACAGCTTCTATGGCTACACCTTC | CASNDGDSFYGYTF
NA | NA | TRBJ1-1 | TRBV29-1 | TGCAGCGTTGATAGTGTGGTAAACACTGAAGCTTTCTTT | CSVDSVVNTEAFF
NA | NA | TRBJ1-1 | TRBV6-6 | TGTGCCAGCAGAACTGGGACGTACAGTAACACTGAAGCTTTCTTT | CASRTGTYSNTEAFF
TRBD2 | NA | TRBJ2-1 | TRBV11-2 | TGTGCCAGTAGCTACTCTTCGACTAGCGGGAGGGGAGCCGCGTTCTTC | CASSYSSTSGRGAAFF
TRBD1 | many | TRBJ2-7 | TRBV13 | TGTGCCAGCAGCGCCCCTCTTGGGACAGGGAGCGAGCAGTACTTC | CASSAPLGTGSEQYF
NA | NA | TRBJ2-6 | TRBV2 | TGTGCCAGCAGTGCTCTGGTCAGGGCCTTCTCTGGGGTCAACGTCCTGACTTTC | CASSALVRAFSGVNVLTF
NA | NA | TRBJ2-7 | TRBV11-2 | TGTGCCAGCAGCTCGACTGGGAGCTACGAGCAGTACTTC | CASSSTGSYEQYF
NA | once | TRBJ2-3 | TRBV12-3/TRBV12-4 | TGTGCCTGCAGTTCCCTCTCCTACTCAGATACGCAGTATTTT | CACSSLSYSDTQYF
TRBD1 | NA | TRBJ2-7 | TRBV5-1 | TGCGCCAGCAGCCAGGGGGCGGGCCCCTACGAGCAGTACTTC | CASSQGAGPYEQYF
NA | NA | TRBJ2-5 | TRBV11-2 | TGTGTCAACAGATCCCGGGACTCGTCCCACCAAGAGACCCAGTGCTTC | CVNRSRDSSHQETQCF
TRBD1 | many | TRBJ2-5 | TRBV6-5 | TGTGCCAGCAGTTTACAGGGGCCAGGGGCCCAGTACTTC | CASSLQGPGAQYF